Given below is one TCR beta chain in context. Its antigen is unknown. No much larger clone exists at a distance of one base, and base qualities are not known. According to the germline V gene, CDR1 reads MNHEY and CDR2 reads SVGAGI. From cysteine to phenylalanine, the CDR3 is 14 amino acids long. Only CDR3 DNA is held: 42 bases, read in frame from base 1. Trimming at the junction amounts to 6 bases on V and 10 bases on J, and the germline ends lie 18 bases apart. Samples from volunteer blood donors who had recovered from COVID-19 were contributed by a second Seattle source. The collaborating institutions used their own protocols to collect whole blood in K2EDTA tubes. Collaborator samples were shipped for TCRbeta analysis as frozen whole blood, isolated PBMCs, or DNA extracted from either sample type. These data belong to a study of blood T cell repertoires in COVID-19 (dated by TCRdb to between 2020 and 2021). About the full investigation: Samples from collaborators originated in the United States, Italy and Spain and spanned both the acute and convalescent phases of COVID-19. Deeply sampled blood TCRbeta repertoires from subjects exposed to, actively infected with, or recovered from COVID-19 were included in the dataset. Where available, HLA class I and class II types were taken from metadata supplied by the sample provider and were not determined by assay-based typing. Nearly every sample came with metadata listing a de-identified subject ID, COVID-19 status, age in years and sex. The prospective study material was composed of cDNA or gDNA derived from T cells, B-cell-depleted T cells, or PBMCs. A freely available public database, intended as a resource for researchers studying the immune response to SARS-CoV-2, is where the repertoires were released. Samples were obtained from the ongoing ImmuneRACE study (first 160 participants) and from 1,200 or so subjects provided by 6 global collaborators.

Study-wide conclusions, independent of this receptor: How much clinical and demographic metadata was included differed by source and by participant, and the metadata was provided uncurated.

The immunoSEQ Assay, a bias-controlled multiplex PCR, was used to amplify TCRbeta CDR3 regions from genomic DNA. Turning to the authors' computational methods: Nucleated cell counts per sample were estimated from amplification of reference gene primers within the assay. Sequence reads were collapsed and filtered to measure the absolute abundance of every unique TCRbeta CDR3 rearrangement. For each sample, productive Simpson clonality was calculated as the square root of Simpson's diversity index over productive rearrangements. This immuneACCESS table, as held by TCRdb, lists in-frame sequences with V and J called but not all clones. Of the missing ones, under half trace to an unresolved V gene in checked studies; the others have no known cause. V, J and clone size were drawn from that table, and D and trimming were deduced from the DNA. Present in this sample are around 240,000 clones, roughly 86% of which were seen just once. The top ten clonotypes cover approximately 3% of the sample.

The sequence derives from a woman aged 25-40 years who had recovered from COVID-19. The sample consisted of peripheral blood. The chain uses TRBV6-5 and TRBJ1-4; the D gene is unclear. The CDR3 is CASSHDTVVGKLFF. The nucleotides are TGTGCCAGCAGCCACGACACGGTGGTCGGAAAACTGTTTTTT.